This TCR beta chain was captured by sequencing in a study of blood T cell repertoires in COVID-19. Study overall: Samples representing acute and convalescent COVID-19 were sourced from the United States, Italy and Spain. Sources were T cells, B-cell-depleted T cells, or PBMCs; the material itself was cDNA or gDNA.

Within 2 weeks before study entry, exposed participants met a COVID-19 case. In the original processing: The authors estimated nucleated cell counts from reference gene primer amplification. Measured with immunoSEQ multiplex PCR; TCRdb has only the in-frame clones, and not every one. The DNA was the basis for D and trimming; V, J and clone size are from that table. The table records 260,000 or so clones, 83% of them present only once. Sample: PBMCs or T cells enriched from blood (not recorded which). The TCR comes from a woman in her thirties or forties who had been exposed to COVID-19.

Written as DNA, the CDR3 is TGCGCCAGCAGCCTTGCCCCGGGGGACACTGAAGCTTTCTTT. The encoded protein is CASSLAPGDTEAFF. The gene calls are TRBV4-1 and TRBJ1-1; tentatively, D is TRBD1 (5 bases). Germline CDR1 MGHRA, CDR2 YSYEKL. The CDR3 is made up of 14 amino acids. Trimming took off 4 bases at V and 3 bases at J, with 12 bases between the two ends.